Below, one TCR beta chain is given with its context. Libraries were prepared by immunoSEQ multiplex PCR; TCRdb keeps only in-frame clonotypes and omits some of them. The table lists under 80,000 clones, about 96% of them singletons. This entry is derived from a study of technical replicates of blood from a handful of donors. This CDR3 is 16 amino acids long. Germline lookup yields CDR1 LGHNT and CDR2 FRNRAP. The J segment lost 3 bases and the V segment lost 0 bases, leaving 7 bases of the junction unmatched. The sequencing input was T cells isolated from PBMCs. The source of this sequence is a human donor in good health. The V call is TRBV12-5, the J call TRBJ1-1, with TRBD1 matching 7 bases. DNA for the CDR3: TGTGCTAGTGGTTTGGTACTAGGGGGCGCGGACACTGAAGCTTTCTTT. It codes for CASGLVLGGADTEAFF.